Described below is a single TCR beta chain sequence and its context. Its antigen has not been determined. The record has no base qualities; no much larger clone is one base away. The junction carries 13 bases between V and J, which are trimmed by 3 bases and 0 bases respectively. Including the terminal cysteine and phenylalanine, the CDR3 comprises 16 residues. The DNA shown is the 48-base CDR3, in frame from base 1. Via the germline V gene, CDR1 is SNHLY and CDR2 FYNNEI. The sample originates from a study of blood T cell repertoires in COVID-19 (dated by TCRdb to the early 2020s). Notes on the research overall: Collaborator samples came from the United States, Italy and Spain and covered acute and convalescent phases of COVID-19. Samples came from the ongoing ImmuneRACE study (first 160 participants) plus 1,254 subjects from 6 global collaborators. Where available, HLA class I and class II types were taken from metadata supplied by the sample provider and were not determined by assay-based typing. The prospective study material was composed of cDNA or gDNA derived from T cells, B-cell-depleted T cells, or PBMCs. The repertoires were released in a freely available public database meant as a resource for research on the immune response to SARS-CoV-2. The dataset comprised deeply sampled blood TCRbeta repertoires from subjects exposed to, actively infected with, or recovered from COVID-19. The sample metadata nearly always contained a de-identified subject ID, COVID-19 status, age in years and sex.

Enrolling through a virtual design, the prospective study's participants ranged in age from roughly 18 to 89 years and lived across about two dozen United States geographic areas. In the prospective study, participants were assigned to cohorts based on the clinical history participants reported in a screening survey and a study questionnaire. Exposed participants had been in contact with someone with a PCR-confirmed or clinician-diagnosed COVID-19 case within 2 weeks of study entry. Each participant in the prospective study had whole blood, serum and a nasopharyngeal or oropharyngeal swab collected by mobile phlebotomists. Prospective study participants could optionally give additional blood draws and questionnaires over an approximately 2-month period. Before DNA extraction, prospective study blood samples were shipped either frozen or at room temperature. The study at large found these results: The quantity of clinical and demographic metadata differed by source and by participant and was supplied without curation.

TCRbeta CDR3 regions were amplified from genomic DNA using the immunoSEQ Assay, a bias-controlled multiplex PCR. In the paper's pipeline: Nucleated cell counts per sample were estimated from amplification of reference gene primers within the assay. To quantify the absolute abundance of each unique TCRbeta CDR3 rearrangement, sequence reads were collapsed and filtered. For each sample, productive Simpson clonality was calculated by taking the square root of Simpson's diversity index across productive rearrangements. What TCRdb holds here is the immuneACCESS table cut down to in-frame rearrangements. Part of the clones is not present; checked against another copy, under half of the missing clones reflect an unresolved V gene, and the others are unexplained. V and J calls plus clone size are reproduced from that table; the DNA served to infer D and trimming. The sample includes over 200,000 clones, with approximately 86% observed a single time. The ten largest clonotypes hold about 4.6% of the sample.

The sequence derives from a woman between 25 and 40 years old who had been exposed to COVID-19. What was sequenced was PBMCs or T cells enriched from blood (not recorded which). Recombination connected TRBV2 to TRBJ2-3; TRBD1 is perhaps the D gene, given 5 matching bases. The CDR3 region: CASSDLQTESTDTQYF. The nucleotides read TGTGCCAGCAGTGATCTGCAGACAGAGAGCACAGATACGCAGTATTTT.